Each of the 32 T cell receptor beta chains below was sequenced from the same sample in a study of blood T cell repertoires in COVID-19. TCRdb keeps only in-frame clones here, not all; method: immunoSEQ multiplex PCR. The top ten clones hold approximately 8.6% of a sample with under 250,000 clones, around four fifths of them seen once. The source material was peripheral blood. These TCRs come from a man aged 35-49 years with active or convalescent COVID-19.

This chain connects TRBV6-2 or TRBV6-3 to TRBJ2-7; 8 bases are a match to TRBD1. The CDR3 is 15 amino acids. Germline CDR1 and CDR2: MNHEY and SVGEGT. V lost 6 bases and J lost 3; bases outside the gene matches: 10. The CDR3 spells CASSPDRGSYYEQYF. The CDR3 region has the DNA TGTGCCAGCAGCCCTGACAGGGGTTCTTACTACGAGCAGTACTTC.

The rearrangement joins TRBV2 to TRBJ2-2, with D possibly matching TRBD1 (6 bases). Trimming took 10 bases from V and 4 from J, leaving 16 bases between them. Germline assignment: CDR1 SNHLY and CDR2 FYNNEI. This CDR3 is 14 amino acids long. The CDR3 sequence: CATKQGSTTGELFF. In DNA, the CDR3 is TGTGCCACCAAACAGGGCAGCACCACCGGGGAGCTGTTTTTT.

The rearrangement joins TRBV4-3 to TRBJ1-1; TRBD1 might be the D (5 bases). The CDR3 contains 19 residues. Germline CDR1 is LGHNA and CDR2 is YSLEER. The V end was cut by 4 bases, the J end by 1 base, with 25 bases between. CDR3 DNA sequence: TGCGCCAGCAGCCCCGTTGGGTGGGGCCGCGAAGGACAGAACACTGAAGCTTTCTTT. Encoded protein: CASSPVGWGREGQNTEAFF.

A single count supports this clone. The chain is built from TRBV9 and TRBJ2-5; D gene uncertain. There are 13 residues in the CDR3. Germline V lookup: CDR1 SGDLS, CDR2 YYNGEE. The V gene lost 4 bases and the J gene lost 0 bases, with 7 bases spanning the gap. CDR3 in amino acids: CASSKYNQETQYF. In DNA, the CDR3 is TGTGCCAGCAGCAAGTACAACCAAGAGACCCAGTACTTC.

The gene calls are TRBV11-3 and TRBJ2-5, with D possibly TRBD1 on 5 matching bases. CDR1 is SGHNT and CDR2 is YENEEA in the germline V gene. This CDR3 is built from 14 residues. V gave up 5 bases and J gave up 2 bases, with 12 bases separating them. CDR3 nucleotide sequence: TGTGCCAGCAGCCGCGACAGCGCTCAAGAGACCCAGTACTTC. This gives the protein CASSRDSAQETQYF. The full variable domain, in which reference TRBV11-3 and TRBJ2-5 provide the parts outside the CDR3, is EAGVVQSPRYKIIEKKQPVAFWCNPISGHNTLYWYLQNLGQGPELLIRYENEEAVDDSQLPKDRFSAERLKGVDSTLKIQPAELGDSAVYLCASSRDSAQETQYFGPGTRLLVL.

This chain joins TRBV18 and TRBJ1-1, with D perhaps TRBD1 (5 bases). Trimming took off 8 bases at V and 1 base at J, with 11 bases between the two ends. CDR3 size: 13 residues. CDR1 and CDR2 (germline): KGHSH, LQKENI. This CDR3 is CASARAQNTEAFF. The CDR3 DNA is TGTGCCAGCGCCAGGGCCCAGAACACTGAAGCTTTCTTT.

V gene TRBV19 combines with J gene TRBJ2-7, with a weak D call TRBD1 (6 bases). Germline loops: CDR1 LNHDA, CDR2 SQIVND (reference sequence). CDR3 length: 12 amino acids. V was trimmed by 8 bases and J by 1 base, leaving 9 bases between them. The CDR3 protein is CASRQDSYEQYF. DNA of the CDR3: TGTGCCAGTCGACAGGATTCCTACGAGCAGTACTTC. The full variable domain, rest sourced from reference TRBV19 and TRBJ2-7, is DGGITQSPKYLFRKEGQNVTLSCEQNLNHDAMYWYRQDPGQGLRLIYYSQIVNDFQKGDIAEGYSVSREKKESFPLTVTSAQKNPTAFYLCASRQDSYEQYFGPGTRLTVT.

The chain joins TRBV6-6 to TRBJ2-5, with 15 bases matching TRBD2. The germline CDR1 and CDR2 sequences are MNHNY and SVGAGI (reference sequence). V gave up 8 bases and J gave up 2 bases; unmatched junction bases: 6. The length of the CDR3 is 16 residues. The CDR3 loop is CASWTSGGAGQETQYF. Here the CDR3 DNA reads TGTGCCAGCTGGACTAGCGGGGGGGCAGGGCAAGAGACCCAGTACTTC.

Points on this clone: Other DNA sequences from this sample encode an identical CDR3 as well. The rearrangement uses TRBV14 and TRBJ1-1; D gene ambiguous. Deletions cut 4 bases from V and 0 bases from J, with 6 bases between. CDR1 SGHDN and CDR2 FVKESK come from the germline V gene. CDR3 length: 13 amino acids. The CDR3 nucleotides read TGTGCCAGCAGCCGGACTGTGAACACTGAAGCTTTCTTT. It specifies CASSRTVNTEAFF.

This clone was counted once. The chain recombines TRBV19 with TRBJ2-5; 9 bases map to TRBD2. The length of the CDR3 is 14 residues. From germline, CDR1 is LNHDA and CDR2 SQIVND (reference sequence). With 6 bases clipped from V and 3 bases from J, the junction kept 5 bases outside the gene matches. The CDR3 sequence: CASRTLAGEETQYF. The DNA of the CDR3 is TGTGCCAGTAGGACTTTAGCGGGGGAAGAGACCCAGTACTTC.

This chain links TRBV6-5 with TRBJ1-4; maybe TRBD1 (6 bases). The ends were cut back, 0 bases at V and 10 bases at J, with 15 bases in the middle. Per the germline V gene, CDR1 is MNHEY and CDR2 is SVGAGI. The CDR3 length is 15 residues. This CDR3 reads CASSYSGQGKGKLFF. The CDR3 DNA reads TGTGCCAGCAGTTACTCGGGGCAGGGGAAGGGAAAACTGTTTTTT.

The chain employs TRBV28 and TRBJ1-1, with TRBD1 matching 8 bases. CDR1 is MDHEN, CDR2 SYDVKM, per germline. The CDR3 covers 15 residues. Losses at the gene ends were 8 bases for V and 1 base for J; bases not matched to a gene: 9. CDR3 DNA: TGTGCCAGCGATGGACAGGGTATGAGGAACACTGAAGCTTTCTTT. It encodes CASDGQGMRNTEAFF.

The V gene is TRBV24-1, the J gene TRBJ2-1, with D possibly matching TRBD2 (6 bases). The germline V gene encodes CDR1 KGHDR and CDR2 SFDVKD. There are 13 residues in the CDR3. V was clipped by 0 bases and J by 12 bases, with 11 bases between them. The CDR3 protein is CATSDLGRERQFF. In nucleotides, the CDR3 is TGTGCCACCAGTGATTTGGGGCGGGAACGGCAGTTCTTC.

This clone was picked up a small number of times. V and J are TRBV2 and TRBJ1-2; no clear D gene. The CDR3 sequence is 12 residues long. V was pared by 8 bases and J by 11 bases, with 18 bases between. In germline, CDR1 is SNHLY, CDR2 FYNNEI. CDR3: CASGTPGVGYTF. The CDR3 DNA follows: TGTGCCAGCGGCACCCCAGGCGTTGGTTACACCTTC.

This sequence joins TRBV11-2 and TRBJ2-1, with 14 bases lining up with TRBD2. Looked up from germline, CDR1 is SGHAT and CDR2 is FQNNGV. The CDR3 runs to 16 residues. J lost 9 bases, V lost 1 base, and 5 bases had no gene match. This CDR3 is CASSLGLAGGGSEQFF. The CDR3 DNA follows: TGTGCCAGCAGCTTAGGACTAGCGGGAGGGGGAAGTGAGCAGTTCTTC. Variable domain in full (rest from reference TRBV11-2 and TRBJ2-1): EAGVAQSPRYKIIEKRQSVAFWCNPISGHATLYWYQQILGQGPKLLIQFQNNGVVDDSQLPKDRFSAERLKGVDSTLKIQPAKLEDSAVYLCASSLGLAGGGSEQFFGPGTRLTVL.

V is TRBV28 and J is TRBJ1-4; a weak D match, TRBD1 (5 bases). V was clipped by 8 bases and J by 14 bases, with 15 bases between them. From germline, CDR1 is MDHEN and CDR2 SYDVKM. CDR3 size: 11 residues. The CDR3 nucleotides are TGTGCCAGCGGGGGAGGCCTGGTTCTGTTTTTT. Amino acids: CASGGGLVLFF.

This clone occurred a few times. The CDR3 DNA sequence: TGTGCCAGCAGCCTAGGGGGGGTGAGTCAGCCCCAGCATTTT. It specifies CASSLGGVSQPQHF. The rearrangement joins TRBV7-2 to TRBJ1-5, with D tentatively TRBD1 (6 bases). This CDR3 contains 14 residues. Germline V gene lookup returns CDR1 SGHTA and CDR2 FQGNSA. V dropped 5 bases and J dropped 6 bases, with 14 bases sitting between them.

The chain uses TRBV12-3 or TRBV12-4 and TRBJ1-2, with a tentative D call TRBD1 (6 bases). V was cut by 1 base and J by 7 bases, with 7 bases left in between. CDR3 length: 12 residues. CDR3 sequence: CASSLVGGGYTF. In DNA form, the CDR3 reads TGTGCCAGCAGTTTAGTAGGGGGTGGCTACACCTTC.

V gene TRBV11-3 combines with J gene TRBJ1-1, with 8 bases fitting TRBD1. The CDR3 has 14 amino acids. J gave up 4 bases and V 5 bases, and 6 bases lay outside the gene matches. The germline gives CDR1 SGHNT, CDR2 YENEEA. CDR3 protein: CASSATTGGTEAFF. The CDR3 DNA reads TGTGCCAGCAGCGCCACCACAGGGGGCACTGAAGCTTTCTTT. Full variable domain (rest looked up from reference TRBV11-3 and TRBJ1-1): EAGVVQSPRYKIIEKKQPVAFWCNPISGHNTLYWYLQNLGQGPELLIRYENEEAVDDSQLPKDRFSAERLKGVDSTLKIQPAELGDSAVYLCASSATTGGTEAFFGQGTRLTVV.

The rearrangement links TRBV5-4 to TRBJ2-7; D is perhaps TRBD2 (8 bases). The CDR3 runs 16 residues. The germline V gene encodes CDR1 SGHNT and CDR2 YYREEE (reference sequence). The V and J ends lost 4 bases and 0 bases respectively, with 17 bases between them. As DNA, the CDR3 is TGTGCCAGCAGCCCGGGAGGGGGACAGAGCTCCTACGAGCAGTACTTC. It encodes CASSPGGGQSSYEQYF.

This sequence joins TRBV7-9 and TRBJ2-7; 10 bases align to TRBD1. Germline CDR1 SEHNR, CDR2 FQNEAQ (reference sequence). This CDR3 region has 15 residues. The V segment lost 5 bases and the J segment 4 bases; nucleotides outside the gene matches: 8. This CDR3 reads CASSDMGQGNYEQYF. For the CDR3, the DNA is TGTGCCAGCAGCGACATGGGACAGGGGAATTACGAGCAGTACTTC.

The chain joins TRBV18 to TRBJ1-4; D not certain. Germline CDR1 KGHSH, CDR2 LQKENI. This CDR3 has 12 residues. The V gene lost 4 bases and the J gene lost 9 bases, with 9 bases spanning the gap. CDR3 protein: CASSLITQKLFF. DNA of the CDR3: TGTGCCAGCTCACTAATTACACAAAAACTGTTTTTT. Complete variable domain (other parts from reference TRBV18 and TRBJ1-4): NAGVMQNPRHLVRRRGQEARLRCSPMKGHSHVYWYRQLPEEGLKFMVYLQKENIIDESGMPKERFSAEFPKEGPSILRIQQVVRGDSAAYFCASSLITQKLFFGSGTQLSVL.

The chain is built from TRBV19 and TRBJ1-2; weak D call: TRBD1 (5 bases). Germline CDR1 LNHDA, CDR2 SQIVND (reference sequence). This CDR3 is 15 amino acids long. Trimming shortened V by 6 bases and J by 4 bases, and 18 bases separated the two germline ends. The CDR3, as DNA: TGTGCCAGTAGACATCAGGGCCCCGGAACCTATGGCTACACCTTC. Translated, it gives CASRHQGPGTYGYTF. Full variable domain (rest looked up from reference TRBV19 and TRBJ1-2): DGGITQSPKYLFRKEGQNVTLSCEQNLNHDAMYWYRQDPGQGLRLIYYSQIVNDFQKGDIAEGYSVSREKKESFPLTVTSAQKNPTAFYLCASRHQGPGTYGYTFGSGTRLTVV.

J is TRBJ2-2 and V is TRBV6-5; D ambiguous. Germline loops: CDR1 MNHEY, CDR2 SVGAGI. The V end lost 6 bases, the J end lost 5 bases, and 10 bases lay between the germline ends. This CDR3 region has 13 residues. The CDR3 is CASRSGWTGELFF. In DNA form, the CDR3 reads TGTGCCAGCAGGTCCGGGTGGACCGGGGAGCTGTTTTTT.

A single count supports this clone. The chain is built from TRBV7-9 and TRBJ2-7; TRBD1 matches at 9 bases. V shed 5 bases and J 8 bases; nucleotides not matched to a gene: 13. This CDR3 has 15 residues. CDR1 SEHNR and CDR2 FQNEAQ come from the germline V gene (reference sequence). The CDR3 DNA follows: TGTGCCAGCAGCACCCAACAGGGGGCGCTAGGAAAGCAGTACTTC. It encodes CASSTQQGALGKQYF.

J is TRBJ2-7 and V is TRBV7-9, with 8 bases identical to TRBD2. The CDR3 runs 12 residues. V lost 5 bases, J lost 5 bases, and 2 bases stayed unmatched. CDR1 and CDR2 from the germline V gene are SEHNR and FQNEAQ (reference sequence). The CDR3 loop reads CASSLSGDEQYF. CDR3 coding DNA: TGTGCCAGCAGCCTTAGCGGGGACGAGCAGTACTTC.

The CDR3 sequence: CASSQNSGTGGGKLFF. In DNA, the CDR3 is TGTGCCAGCAGCCAGAATTCCGGGACAGGGGGCGGAAAACTGTTTTTT. The chain combines TRBV7-2 with TRBJ1-4; TRBD1 matches 12 bases. This CDR3 contains 16 residues. J lost 10 bases, V lost 5 bases, and 11 bases had no gene match. Germline loops: CDR1 SGHTA, CDR2 FQGNSA.

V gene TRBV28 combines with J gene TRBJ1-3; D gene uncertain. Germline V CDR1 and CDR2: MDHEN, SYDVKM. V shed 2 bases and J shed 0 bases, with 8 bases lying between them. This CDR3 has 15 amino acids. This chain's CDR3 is CASSLGFNSGNTIYF. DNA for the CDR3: TGTGCCAGCAGTTTAGGCTTCAACTCTGGAAACACCATATATTTT.

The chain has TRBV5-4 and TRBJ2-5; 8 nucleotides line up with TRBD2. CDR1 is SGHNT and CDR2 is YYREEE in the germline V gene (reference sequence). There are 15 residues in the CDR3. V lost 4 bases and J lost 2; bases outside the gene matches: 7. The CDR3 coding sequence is TGTGCCAGCAGCCTGGGGGCTAGCGGGCAAGAGACCCAGTACTTC. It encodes CASSLGASGQETQYF.

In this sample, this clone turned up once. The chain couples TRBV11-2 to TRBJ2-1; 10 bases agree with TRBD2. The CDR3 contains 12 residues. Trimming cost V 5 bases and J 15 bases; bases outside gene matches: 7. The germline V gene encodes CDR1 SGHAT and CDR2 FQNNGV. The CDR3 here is CASSAQAGGGFF. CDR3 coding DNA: TGTGCCAGCAGCGCTCAAGCGGGAGGGGGGTTCTTC.

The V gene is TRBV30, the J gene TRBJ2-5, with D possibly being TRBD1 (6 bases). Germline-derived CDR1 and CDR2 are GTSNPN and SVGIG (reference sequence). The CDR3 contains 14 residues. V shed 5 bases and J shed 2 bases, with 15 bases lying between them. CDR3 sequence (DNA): TGTGCCTGGGGGAGAGGACAGCGGCAAGAGACCCAGTACTTC. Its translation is CAWGRGQRQETQYF. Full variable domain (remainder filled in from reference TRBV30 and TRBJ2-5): SQTIHQWPATLVQPVGSPLSLECTVEGTSNPNLYWYRQAAGRGLQLLFYSVGIGQISSEVPQNLSASRPQDRQFILSSKKLLLSDSGFYLCAWGRGQRQETQYFGPGTRLLVL.

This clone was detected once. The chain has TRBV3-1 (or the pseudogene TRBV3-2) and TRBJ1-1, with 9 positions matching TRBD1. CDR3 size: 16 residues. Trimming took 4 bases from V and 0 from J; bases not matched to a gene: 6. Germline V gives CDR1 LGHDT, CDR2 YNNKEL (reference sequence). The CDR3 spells CASSPGQGLLNTEAFF. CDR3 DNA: TGTGCCAGCAGCCCAGGACAGGGGCTCCTGAACACTGAAGCTTTCTTT.